This TCR beta chain appears in the sequencing data of a study of long-term antiretroviral therapy in people with HIV. The V gene's germline CDR1 is ENHRY and CDR2 SYGVKD. The CDR3 spans 13 residues. V was clipped by 6 bases and J by 6 bases; unmatched bases: 8. Whole-study findings and limits: Investigators report no available data on ART adherence, viral resistance or therapy changes.

For this clone: Its antigen is currently unknown.

The assay used was immunoSEQ (version v3.0), run at survey level. Profiled with immunoSEQ multiplex PCR; TCRdb holds only in-frame clones, not every one. The sample includes over 15,000 clones, over 75% seen only once; the top ten take around 10%. Here the sequenced sample was unsorted PBMCs, taken 0.3 years after starting antiretroviral therapy. The source of this sequence is a man aged 55 to 70 with HIV. This chain links TRBV10-3 with TRBJ2-7; 7 bases match TRBD1. CDR3 amino acids: CAIRDRVQSEQYF. CDR3 coding DNA: TGTGCCATCAGAGACAGGGTACAGAGCGAGCAGTACTTC.